This TCR beta chain was retrieved from a study of memory B cells and T cells in multiple sclerosis. The germline V gene has CDR1 KGHSH and CDR2 LQKENI. The V end lost 3 bases, the J end lost 8 bases, and 13 bases lay between the germline ends. The CDR3 has 13 residues. Study conclusions and caveats: Normalization was needed because clone-set size differences affected shared clonotype counts.

After stimulus-free culture, autoproliferating CFSE-dim and non-proliferating CFSE-high T cells were sequenced separately. Pooled replicate wells came from around 5x10^7 CFSE-labeled PBMCs cultured approximately 7 days without stimulus. Without exogenous stimuli, around 0.47 uM CFSE-labeled PBMCs were cultured serum-free. In regard to this clone: Antigen unknown.

Measured with immunoSEQ multiplex PCR; TCRdb has only the in-frame clones, and not every one. The data contain roughly 30,000 clones, 86% of them singletons. This clonotype was sampled from a human donor with multiple sclerosis. V usage is TRBV18 and J usage is TRBJ1-2, with D unclear. Sequenced input: PBMCs from blood kept in culture. CDR3 sequence: CASSPGGLRGYTF. CDR3 coding DNA: TGTGCCAGCTCACCGGGAGGGTTGAGGGGCTACACCTTC.